These T cell receptor beta chains were read from a single sample in a study of blood T cell repertoires in COVID-19. Clones were sequenced by immunoSEQ multiplex PCR, and TCRdb holds only the in-frame ones, with some missing. Of about 130,000 clones listed, 86% were seen once; the top ten hold around 2.3%. Sequencing was carried out using PBMCs or T cells enriched from blood (not recorded which). These receptors originate from a woman aged 45 to 65 who had recovered from COVID-19. The CDR3 runs from the conserved cysteine through the conserved F or W. Each record gives: J gene, D gene, clone size, V gene, CDR3 DNA, CDR3 protein. D genes are given only for firm matches. A clone size is listed for some rows: how often the clone was seen (once, few, many), or a class if it is expanded.

j_call: TRBJ2-6
d_call: TRBD2
clone_size: .
v_call: TRBV5-1
cdr3_nt: TGCGCCAGCAGCTTGACCCCTCAGGGAGGGCTCTCTGGGGCCAACGTCCTGACTTTC
cdr3_aa: CASSLTPQGGLSGANVLTF

j_call: TRBJ2-7
d_call: TRBD1
clone_size: .
v_call: TRBV3-1/TRBV3-2
cdr3_nt: TGTGCCAGCAGCCTCCGGGACAGGGGGCCCTACGAGCAGTACTTC
cdr3_aa: CASSLRDRGPYEQYF

j_call: TRBJ2-4
d_call: .
clone_size: .
v_call: TRBV9
cdr3_nt: TGTGCCAGCAGCGTAGAAGTTATTGGGGCGGAGCTAGCCAAAAACATTCAGTACTTC
cdr3_aa: CASSVEVIGAELAKNIQYF

j_call: TRBJ2-1
d_call: .
clone_size: .
v_call: TRBV7-9
cdr3_nt: TGTGCCAGCAGCTTACGGGGGTACAGCTCCTACAATGAGCAGTTCTTC
cdr3_aa: CASSLRGYSSYNEQFF

j_call: TRBJ2-1
d_call: TRBD2
clone_size: .
v_call: TRBV3-1/TRBV3-2
cdr3_nt: TGTGCCAGCAGCGGGCGGGGGAGTGCCTACAATGAGCAGTTCTTC
cdr3_aa: CASSGRGSAYNEQFF

j_call: TRBJ1-4
d_call: .
clone_size: .
v_call: TRBV3-1/TRBV3-2
cdr3_nt: TGTGCCAGCAGCCAAGATAATATCGCTAATGAAAAACTGTTTTTT
cdr3_aa: CASSQDNIANEKLFF

j_call: TRBJ2-1
d_call: TRBD2
clone_size: .
v_call: TRBV7-9
cdr3_nt: TGTGCCAGCAGCTTTAGCGGGGGGTCCAATGAGCAGTTCTTC
cdr3_aa: CASSFSGGSNEQFF

j_call: TRBJ2-1
d_call: TRBD1
clone_size: .
v_call: TRBV7-6
cdr3_nt: TGTGCCAGCAGCTTGGGGACAGGGGACAATGAGCAGTTCTTC
cdr3_aa: CASSLGTGDNEQFF

j_call: TRBJ2-7
d_call: .
clone_size: .
v_call: TRBV28
cdr3_nt: TGTGCCAGCAGTGGTCCCCAGGGACTTTACGAGCAGTACTTC
cdr3_aa: CASSGPQGLYEQYF

j_call: TRBJ2-5
d_call: TRBD2
clone_size: .
v_call: TRBV18
cdr3_nt: TGTGCCAGCTCACGGGCCAGCGGGGAAGAGACCCAGTACTTC
cdr3_aa: CASSRASGEETQYF

j_call: TRBJ2-7
d_call: TRBD2
clone_size: .
v_call: TRBV4-1
cdr3_nt: TGCGCCAGCAGCCCGGGAGGGTTTGCGAGGGAGCAGTACTTC
cdr3_aa: CASSPGGFAREQYF

j_call: TRBJ1-2
d_call: TRBD1
clone_size: .
v_call: TRBV6-1
cdr3_nt: TGTGCCAGCAGTGAAGCGGAGGGGGCCGGGACATTTTATGGCTACACCTTC
cdr3_aa: CASSEAEGAGTFYGYTF

j_call: TRBJ1-6
d_call: .
clone_size: .
v_call: TRBV5-6
cdr3_nt: TGTGCCAGCAGGCCCGGGACACACTACTCCTATAATTCACCCCTCCACTTT
cdr3_aa: CASRPGTHYSYNSPLHF

j_call: TRBJ1-1
d_call: TRBD1
clone_size: .
v_call: TRBV6-4
cdr3_nt: TGTGCCAGCAGTGTCGACAGGGCGAACACTGAAGCTTTCTTT
cdr3_aa: CASSVDRANTEAFF

j_call: TRBJ1-4
d_call: TRBD1
clone_size: .
v_call: TRBV6-1
cdr3_nt: TGTGCCAGCAGTGAGACAGGGACAACTAATGAAAAACTGTTTTTT
cdr3_aa: CASSETGTTNEKLFF

j_call: TRBJ1-2
d_call: .
clone_size: once
v_call: TRBV18
cdr3_nt: TGTGCCAGCTCACCCACGCGGGGCGCGGGGTCCTATGGCTACACCTTC
cdr3_aa: CASSPTRGAGSYGYTF

j_call: TRBJ1-6
d_call: .
clone_size: few
v_call: TRBV19
cdr3_nt: TGTGCCAGTGAGGCCAGGGATAATTCACCCCTCCACTTT
cdr3_aa: CASEARDNSPLHF

j_call: TRBJ1-2
d_call: TRBD1
clone_size: .
v_call: TRBV5-6
cdr3_nt: TGTGCCAGCAGCGTACCGGACAGGGGGCGAATTGATGGCTACACCTTC
cdr3_aa: CASSVPDRGRIDGYTF

j_call: TRBJ1-1
d_call: TRBD1
clone_size: .
v_call: TRBV2
cdr3_nt: TGTGCCAGCAGCGGGACAGCTGTCACTGAAGCTTTCTTT
cdr3_aa: CASSGTAVTEAFF

j_call: TRBJ1-2
d_call: TRBD1
clone_size: .
v_call: TRBV4-3
cdr3_nt: TGCGCCAGCAGTCTTACAGGGGGCGATGGCTACACCTTC
cdr3_aa: CASSLTGGDGYTF